This T cell receptor beta chain was captured by sequencing in a study of blood T cell repertoires in COVID-19. Study-wide background: From T cells, B-cell-depleted T cells, or PBMCs came the material, which was cDNA or gDNA.

V lost 2 bases and J lost 1, with 10 bases in between. The germline V gene encodes CDR1 SGHRS and CDR2 YFSETQ. The length of the CDR3 is 15 residues. In the original analysis: Reference gene primer amplification gave estimated nucleated cell counts. Data came from immunoSEQ multiplex PCR; TCRdb stores just in-frame clones and leaves some out. That table supplies the V and J calls and clone size; D and trimming were determined from the DNA. The table shows some 150,000 clones, with approximately 80% occurring only once. This clone was picked up a small number of times. The specimen sequenced was peripheral blood. This sequence was found in a man aged 60-69 years with acute or convalescent COVID-19. The chain employs TRBV5-1 and TRBJ2-1; D gene uncertain. CDR3 nucleotide sequence: TGCGCCAGCAGCTTATCCATCCAGTCCTACAATGAGCAGTTCTTC. Residues: CASSLSIQSYNEQFF.